The present entry profiles one T cell receptor beta chain with its context. The antigen is undetermined. This sample is part of a study of beta chain features in type 1 diabetes. The CDR3 has 16 residues. Losses at the gene ends were 6 bases for V and 5 bases for J; bases not matched to a gene: 10. Germline assignment: CDR1 SEHNR and CDR2 FQNEAQ (reference sequence). Study-wide findings and caveats: People with Type 1 diabetes carried modestly yet significantly shorter TCRB CDR3s in all four CD4+ subsets. Insertions at VDJ junctions were less frequent in type 1 diabetes patients. These patients also deleted more nucleotides at the same junctions.

What was sequenced were expressed TCRB transcripts, since all of the isolated RNA had been reverse transcribed. Assay: immunoSEQ multiplex PCR; the TCRdb copy retains only in-frame clones and omits some. The data show more than 300,000 clones, roughly 12% seen once. The chain uses TRBV7-9 and TRBJ2-1; 10 nucleotides align to TRBD2. The receptor was isolated from a woman younger than 30 with type 1 diabetes. Sequencing used naive CD4+ T cells from blood. The DNA of the CDR3 is TGTGCCAGCAGGCCGAAGAGCGGGAGGGCCAACAATGAGCAGTTCTTC. Translation: CASRPKSGRANNEQFF.